Sequencing of this T cell receptor (beta chain) was carried out in a study of blood T cell repertoires in COVID-19. Study-level information: Researchers got acute and convalescent COVID-19 samples from the United States, Italy and Spain. Sources were T cells, B-cell-depleted T cells, or PBMCs; the material itself was cDNA or gDNA.

Germline V gene lookup returns CDR1 KGHSH and CDR2 LQKENI. V was shortened by 3 bases and J by 9 bases, with 15 bases between the two germline ends. CDR3 length: 15 residues. TCRdb keeps only in-frame clones here, not all; method: immunoSEQ multiplex PCR. This sample has under 300,000 clones, with 70% to 90% found just once. The sequencing sample was made of peripheral blood. The receptor comes from a woman in her 70s with active or convalescent COVID-19. The J gene is TRBJ1-6, the V gene TRBV18; unclear D gene. CDR3 sequence: CASSPREGSSSPLHF. CDR3 coding DNA: TGTGCCAGCTCACCGAGAGAGGGATCGAGTTCACCCCTCCACTTT.